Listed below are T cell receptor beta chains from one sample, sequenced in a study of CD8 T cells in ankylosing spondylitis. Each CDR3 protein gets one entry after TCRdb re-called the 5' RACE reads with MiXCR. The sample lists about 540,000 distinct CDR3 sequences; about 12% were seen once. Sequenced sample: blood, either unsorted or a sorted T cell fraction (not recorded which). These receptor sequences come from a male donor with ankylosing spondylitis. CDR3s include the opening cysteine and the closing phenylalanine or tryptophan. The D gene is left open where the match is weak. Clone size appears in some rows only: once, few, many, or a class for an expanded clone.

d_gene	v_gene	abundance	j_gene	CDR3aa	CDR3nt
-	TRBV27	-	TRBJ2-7	CASSPRGAGVYEQYF	TGTGCCAGCAGTCCCCGGGGGGCGGGAGTCTACGAGCAGTACTTC
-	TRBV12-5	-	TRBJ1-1	CASALGMGTTEAFF	TGTGCTAGTGCCTTGGGCATGGGGACCACTGAAGCTTTCTTT
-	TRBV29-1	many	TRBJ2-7	CSVEDRAATANEQYF	TGCAGCGTTGAAGATCGGGCAGCAACCGCGAACGAGCAGTACTTC
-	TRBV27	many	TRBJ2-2	CASSLSRAVGELFF	TGTGCCAGCAGTTTATCGAGGGCAGTCGGGGAGCTGTTTTTT
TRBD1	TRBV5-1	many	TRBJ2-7	CASRSTRDSRYEQYF	TGCGCCAGCAGATCAACCCGGGACAGCCGTTACGAGCAGTACTTC
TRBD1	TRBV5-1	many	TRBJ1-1	CASTGQAAALNTEAFF	TGCGCCAGCACCGGACAGGCGGCTGCCCTAAACACTGAAGCTTTCTTT
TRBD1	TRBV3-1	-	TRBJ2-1	CASSQEGGSGQFF	TGTGCCAGCAGCCAAGAAGGGGGCTCGGGGCAGTTCTTC
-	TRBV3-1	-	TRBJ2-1	CASSPGRRTGSSYNEQFF	TGTGCCAGCAGCCCCGGCCGGAGGACGGGGAGCTCCTACAATGAGCAGTTCTTC
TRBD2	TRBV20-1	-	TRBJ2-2	CSARSGSGAGELFF	TGCAGTGCTAGAAGCGGGAGCGGCGCCGGGGAGCTGTTTTTT
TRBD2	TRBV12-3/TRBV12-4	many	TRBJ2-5	CASRLTSGQQETQYF	TGTGCCAGCAGATTGACTAGCGGGCAGCAAGAGACCCAGTACTTC
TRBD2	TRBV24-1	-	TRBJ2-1	CATSGTSGSGDEQFF	TGTGCCACCAGTGGGACTAGCGGGAGCGGGGATGAGCAGTTCTTC
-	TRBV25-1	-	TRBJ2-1	CASSEGGTAVNEQFF	TGTGCCAGCAGTGAAGGGGGGACAGCGGTCAATGAGCAGTTCTTC
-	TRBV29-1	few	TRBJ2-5	CSVAARQAQETQYF	TGCAGCGTCGCCGCCCGACAGGCCCAAGAGACCCAGTACTTC
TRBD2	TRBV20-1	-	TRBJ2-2	CSANALAGNTGELFF	TGCAGTGCCAATGCACTAGCGGGTAACACCGGGGAGCTGTTTTTT
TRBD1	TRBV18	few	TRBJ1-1	CASSLKPGQMNTEAFF	TGTGCCAGCTCACTAAAACCGGGACAGATGAACACTGAAGCTTTCTTT
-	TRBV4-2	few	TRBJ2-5	CASSQDQGEAETQYF	TGTGCCAGCAGCCAAGATCAGGGGGAGGCGGAGACCCAGTACTTC
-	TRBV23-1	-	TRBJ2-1	CASSQSLGDCSDEQFF	TGCGCCAGCAGTCAATCACTCGGGGACTGCTCCGATGAGCAGTTCTTC
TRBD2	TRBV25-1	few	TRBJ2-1	CASSVWGAGGINEQFF	TGTGCCAGCAGTGTGTGGGGAGCGGGAGGAATCAATGAGCAGTTCTTC
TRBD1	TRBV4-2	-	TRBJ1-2	CASSQDRDRDRSNYGYTF	TGTGCCAGCAGCCAAGATCGGGACAGGGACCGATCTAACTATGGCTACACCTTC
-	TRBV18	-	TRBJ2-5	CASSPRRGKETQYF	TGTGCCAGCTCACCACGGAGGGGGAAAGAGACCCAGTACTTC
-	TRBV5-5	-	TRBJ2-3	CASSFIATGFGDTQYF	TGTGCCAGCAGCTTTATCGCAACGGGATTTGGAGATACGCAGTATTTT
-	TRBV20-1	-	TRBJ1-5	CSARGGVNNQPQHF	TGCAGTGCCAGAGGGGGGGTTAACAATCAGCCCCAGCATTTT
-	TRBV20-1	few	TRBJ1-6	CSARDSLHSPLHF	TGCAGTGCTAGAGACAGTCTTCATTCACCCCTCCACTTT
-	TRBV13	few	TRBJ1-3	CASSLGSAGNTIYF	TGTGCCAGCAGCTTAGGGTCAGCTGGAAACACCATATATTTT
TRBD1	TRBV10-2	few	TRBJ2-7	CASRPQGASKEQYF	TGCGCCAGCAGACCCCAGGGGGCCTCCAAAGAGCAGTACTTC
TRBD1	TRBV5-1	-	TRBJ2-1	CASSPSAGTGSYNEQFF	TGCGCCAGCAGCCCCAGCGCCGGGACAGGTTCCTACAATGAGCAGTTCTTC
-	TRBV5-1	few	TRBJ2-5	CASSSSLETQYF	TGCGCCAGCAGCTCTAGTTTGGAGACCCAGTACTTC